The 14 T cell receptor beta chains listed next were all sequenced from one sample in a study of blood T cell repertoires in COVID-19. Profiling relied on immunoSEQ multiplex PCR, and the TCRdb table lists in-frame clones only, not all of them. The table records about 380,000 clones, 85% to 90% of them present only once. The material sequenced was PBMCs or T cells enriched from blood (not recorded which). The receptors stem from a woman younger than 30 who had recovered from COVID-19.

The V and J genes are TRBV9 and TRBJ2-4; a weak D match, TRBD2 (6 bases). This CDR3 region has 14 residues. From germline, CDR1 is SGDLS and CDR2 YYNGEE. V gave up 4 bases and J gave up 8 bases, with 16 bases separating them. The CDR3 DNA reads TGTGCCAGCAGCCCTCATGAACCGGGGGACATTCAGTACTTC. Its protein product is CASSPHEPGDIQYF. Filled out from reference TRBV9 and TRBJ2-4, the complete variable domain reads DSGVTQTPKHLITATGQRVTLRCSPRSGDLSVYWYQQSLDQGLQFLIQYYNGEERAKGNILERFSAQQFPDLHSELNLSSLELGDSALYFCASSPHEPGDIQYFGAGTRLSVL.

The rearrangement uses TRBV30 and TRBJ1-2, with D tentatively TRBD1 (6 bases). Trimming left V 4 bases short and J 8 bases short, with 20 bases between. The CDR3 length is 14 residues. CDR1 is GTSNPN, CDR2 SVGIG, per germline (reference sequence). CDR3 loop: CAWTPGVGLEGYTF. CDR3 DNA sequence: TGTGCCTGGACGCCAGGGGTTGGCCTAGAAGGCTACACCTTC.

The chain uses TRBV27 and TRBJ2-5, with TRBD1 identical over 7 bases. This CDR3 has 13 amino acids. V lost 7 bases to trimming and J lost 6 bases; unmatched junction nucleotides: 8. Germline CDR1 reads MNHEY; CDR2 reads SMNVEV (reference sequence). DNA of the CDR3: TGTGCCAGCACTTTGGACAGGCGGAAGACCCAGTACTTC. It specifies CASTLDRRKTQYF.

The chain combines TRBV12-5 with TRBJ2-3; 9 nucleotides agree with TRBD2. Germline CDR1 and CDR2: LGHNT and FRNRAP. The CDR3 has 16 amino acids. Unmatched junction bases numbered 9, after V lost 5 bases and J lost 3 bases. The CDR3 DNA follows: TGTGCTAGTGGTGGCGGATTAGCGGGGGAGACAGATACGCAGTATTTT. Its protein product is CASGGGLAGETDTQYF.

This clone came up once. This chain uses TRBV30 with TRBJ2-7, with TRBD2 identical over 14 bases. Germline values: CDR1 GTSNPN, CDR2 SVGIG (reference sequence). The CDR3 consists of 16 residues. J gave up 0 bases and V 8 bases, and 9 bases lay outside the gene matches. CDR3 loop: CAVAGTSGGFSYEQYF. The CDR3 DNA reads as TGTGCCGTAGCCGGGACTAGCGGGGGATTCTCCTACGAGCAGTACTTC.

The chain couples TRBV6-1 to TRBJ1-5; weak D call: TRBD1 (6 bases). With 2 bases removed from V and 1 base from J, the gap between germline ends came to 18 bases. The CDR3 has 18 residues. Germline V CDR1 and CDR2: MNHNS, SASEGT. The CDR3 nucleotides are TGTGCCAGCAGTGAAAACTCCGGAGGACAGATAAGCAATCAGCCCCAGCATTTT. Translated: CASSENSGGQISNQPQHF.

This clone has just one count. The chain uses TRBV15 and TRBJ1-6; D unclear. Germline lookup yields CDR1 LNHNV and CDR2 YYDKDF (reference sequence). This CDR3 region has 17 residues. Trimming shortened V by 1 base and J by 10 bases, and 20 bases separated the two germline ends. This CDR3 is CATSRGGGLITISPLHF. For the CDR3, the DNA is TGTGCCACCAGCAGAGGCGGAGGTTTGATTACTATATCACCCCTCCACTTT. Together with reference TRBV15 and TRBJ1-6, the CDR3 gives the full variable domain: DAMVIQNPRYQVTQFGKPVTLSCSQTLNHNVMYWYQQKSSQAPKLLFHYYDKDFNNEADTPDNFQSRRPNTSFCFLDIRSPGLGDTAMYLCATSRGGGLITISPLHFGNGTRLTVT.

CDR3 DNA: TGCGCCAGCAGCTTGGTCGGGGGAAGGAGGGAGACCCAGTACTTC. It encodes CASSLVGGRRETQYF. The chain joins TRBV5-1 to TRBJ2-5, with D maybe TRBD2 (6 bases). Germline V CDR1 and CDR2: SGHRS, YFSETQ. The CDR3 has 15 amino acids. The ends were cut back, 0 bases at V and 5 bases at J, with 14 bases in the middle.

The chain links TRBV7-2 to TRBJ2-2; TRBD2 aligns across 8 bases. V shed 5 bases, J shed 1 base, and the junction held 6 bases outside the gene matches. The CDR3 runs to 16 residues. Per the germline V gene, CDR1 is SGHTA and CDR2 is FQGNSA. The CDR3 protein is CASSTIAGLNTGELFF. The CDR3 bases are TGTGCCAGCAGCACCATAGCGGGGTTGAACACCGGGGAGCTGTTTTTT.

V gene TRBV5-6 combines with J gene TRBJ1-1; TRBD1 matches 8 bases. The ends lost 1 base at V and 8 bases at J; junction bases unmatched: 4. The germline V gene has CDR1 SGHDT and CDR2 YYEEEE. This CDR3 region has 13 residues. The CDR3 sequence is CASSLTDREEAFF. The DNA for the CDR3 is TGTGCCAGCAGCTTGACGGACAGGGAGGAAGCTTTCTTT.

The chain uses TRBV12-5 and TRBJ1-1; 8 nucleotides match TRBD1. After removal of 1 base from V and 0 bases from J, the junction contained 7 bases not matched to a gene. In germline, CDR1 is LGHNT, CDR2 FRNRAP. The CDR3 runs to 17 residues. In DNA form, the CDR3 reads TGTGCTAGTGGTTTGGCAGGGGGCAGTCTGGTGAACACTGAAGCTTTCTTT. This encodes CASGLAGGSLVNTEAFF.

V gene TRBV7-2 combines with J gene TRBJ1-1; perhaps TRBD1 as D (6 bases). Trimming shortened V by 6 bases and J by 7 bases, and 15 bases separated the two germline ends. Germline CDR1 reads SGHTA; CDR2 reads FQGNSA. CDR3 length: 13 residues. CDR3 sequence (DNA): TGTGCCAGCAGGTTCTCTCAGGGGTATGAAGCTTTCTTT. This encodes CASRFSQGYEAFF.

This clone was recorded a few times. J is TRBJ2-3 and V is TRBV18, with D tentatively TRBD1 (5 bases). The V gene's germline CDR1 is KGHSH and CDR2 LQKENI. This CDR3 contains 14 residues. V was clipped by 3 bases and J by 1 base, with 8 bases between them. In nucleotides, the CDR3 is TGTGCCAGCTCACCCACCAGGGGCACAGATACGCAGTATTTT. It encodes CASSPTRGTDTQYF.

This clone has only one observation. The chain uses TRBV3-1 (or the pseudogene TRBV3-2) and TRBJ1-1; D gene uncertain. CDR3 length: 13 amino acids. Germline-derived CDR1 and CDR2 are LGHDT and YNNKEL (reference sequence). V shed 0 bases and J shed 11 bases, with 13 bases lying between them. The chain's CDR3 is CASSQDLRVGAFF. CDR3 DNA sequence: TGTGCCAGCAGCCAAGATTTGAGGGTTGGGGCTTTCTTT.